What follows are 5 T cell receptor beta chains derived from one specimen sequenced in a study of radiation and T cells in renal cell carcinoma. Noted time point: baseline pretreatment blood. Described treatment: 15 Gy SBRT to primary tumor, nephrectomy 4 weeks later. The protocol was immunoSEQ multiplex PCR, while the TCRdb copy is restricted to in-frame clones and leaves out a portion. The repertoire holds 95,000 or so clones, with approximately 86% as singletons. The sequenced sample was blood, obtained from a patient whose treatment included radiotherapy and nephrectomy. The origin of the receptors is a man over 45 with renal cell carcinoma.

This clone was recorded a few times. Written as DNA, the CDR3 is TGTGCCAGCAGTTTCGGGAAAAGGGGGACCACTGAAGCTTTCTTT. It yields the protein CASSFGKRGTTEAFF. The chain links TRBV11-2 to TRBJ1-1, with D possibly matching TRBD1 (6 bases). The CDR3 has 15 amino acids. V was clipped by 6 bases and J by 4 bases, with 18 bases between them. Looked up from germline, CDR1 is SGHAT and CDR2 is FQNNGV.

The rearrangement uses TRBV6-1 and TRBJ1-5; D not resolved. The germline V gene encodes CDR1 MNHNS and CDR2 SASEGT. The length of the CDR3 is 13 residues. With 2 bases removed from V and 6 bases from J, the gap between germline ends came to 8 bases. The chain's CDR3 is CASSEMESQPQHF. The CDR3 DNA is TGTGCCAGCAGTGAAATGGAAAGTCAGCCCCAGCATTTT.

The chain recombines TRBV6-5 with TRBJ2-5; 8 nucleotides match TRBD1. This CDR3 is built from 13 residues. The germline V gene has CDR1 MNHEY and CDR2 SVGAGI. Trimming at V came to 9 bases and at J to 5 bases, leaving 8 bases not matched to a gene. CDR3 nucleotide sequence: TGTGCCAGTAACAGGGGGTTGGAGGAGACCCAGTACTTC. This sequence encodes CASNRGLEETQYF.

V is TRBV5-1 and J is TRBJ1-1; D remains ambiguous. This CDR3 region has 15 residues. V was pared by 4 bases and J by 1 base, with 14 bases between. CDR1 and CDR2 (germline): SGHRS, YFSETQ. The CDR3: CASSELNRANTEAFF. In nucleotides, the CDR3 is TGCGCCAGCAGCGAGTTAAATAGGGCGAACACTGAAGCTTTCTTT.

The chain couples TRBV27 to TRBJ2-6; perhaps D is TRBD1 or TRBD2 (6 bases each). V was shortened by 6 bases and J by 4 bases, with 7 bases between the two germline ends. The CDR3 consists of 13 residues. The germline V gene has CDR1 MNHEY and CDR2 SMNVEV (reference sequence). The CDR3 region has the DNA TGTGCCAGCAGGGGGGGCGGGGCCAACGTCCTGACTTTC. Its translation: CASRGGGANVLTF.